The 26 T cell receptor beta chains presented below share a single source sample, sequenced in a study of blood T cell repertoires in COVID-19. Measured with immunoSEQ multiplex PCR; TCRdb has only the in-frame clones, and not every one. Of about 230,000 clones in the sample, more than 80% were seen once. Sequences were obtained from peripheral blood. Every receptor here comes from an elderly woman with COVID-19, enrolled during active disease.

The chain links TRBV20-1 to TRBJ2-3; D unclear. V lost 5 bases and J 6 bases, leaving 9 bases between the germline ends. This CDR3 contains 11 residues. CDR1 is DFQATT and CDR2 is SNEGSKA in the germline V gene (reference sequence). The CDR3 protein is CSAPPRDTQYF. CDR3 DNA: TGCAGTGCTCCGCCGCGCGATACGCAGTATTTT.

The chain combines TRBV6-6 with TRBJ1-5, with 10 bases that match TRBD1. Germline V lookup: CDR1 MNHNY, CDR2 SVGAGI (reference sequence). V gave up 6 bases and J gave up 5 bases; unmatched junction bases: 19. The CDR3 loop spans 19 amino acids. The CDR3 DNA sequence: TGTGCCAGCAGCTACGGGGGATTCGGGACAGGGGACCTTCATCAGCCCCAGCATTTT. It is translated as CASSYGGFGTGDLHQPQHF.

The chain employs TRBV2 and TRBJ2-3; no clear D. Trimming took 7 bases from V and 3 from J, leaving 14 bases between them. Germline loops: CDR1 SNHLY, CDR2 FYNNEI. The CDR3 is made up of 14 amino acids. The CDR3 is CASTGFSHTDTQYF. CDR3 DNA: TGTGCCAGCACAGGTTTTTCCCATACAGATACGCAGTATTTT.

The rearrangement joins TRBV24-1 to TRBJ2-3; 10 bases are a match to TRBD2. The V and J ends lost 10 bases and 2 bases, in that order; junction bases with no gene match: 5. The germline V gene encodes CDR1 KGHDR and CDR2 SFDVKD. This CDR3 spans 14 amino acids. The CDR3 coding sequence is TGTGCCACGAGCGGGGGGGATCCCACAGATACGCAGTATTTT. This translates into CATSGGDPTDTQYF.

The rearrangement links TRBV7-9 to TRBJ1-4; a possible D gene is TRBD1 (6 bases). V lost 4 bases and J lost 8, with 11 bases in between. CDR3 size: 13 residues. Germline assignment: CDR1 SEHNR and CDR2 FQNEAQ (reference sequence). Here the CDR3 reads CASSSGTREKLFF. The CDR3 DNA sequence: TGTGCCAGCAGCTCAGGGACACGGGAAAAACTGTTTTTT.

This CDR3 reads CASSATSGRPQNIQYF. The CDR3, as DNA: TGTGCCAGTAGTGCGACTAGCGGGAGGCCCCAAAACATTCAGTACTTC. The chain couples TRBV19 to TRBJ2-4, with 13 positions matching TRBD2. The CDR3 covers 16 residues. Germline lookup yields CDR1 LNHDA and CDR2 SQIVND (reference sequence). Trimming at V came to 5 bases and at J to 5 bases, leaving 6 bases not matched to a gene.

This clone has just one count. V is TRBV6-1 and J is TRBJ2-7, with TRBD1 matching over 7 bases. The CDR3 is made up of 15 amino acids. Germline-derived CDR1 and CDR2 are MNHNS and SASEGT. The V segment lost 2 bases and the J segment 0 bases; nucleotides outside the gene matches: 4. In nucleotides, the CDR3 is TGTGCCAGCAGTGAACCCGGACAGGCCTCCTACGAGCAGTACTTC. Its protein is CASSEPGQASYEQYF.

The chain carries TRBV14 and TRBJ2-4; TRBD1 agrees at 9 bases. The length of the CDR3 is 15 residues. Trimming cost V 1 base and J 4 bases; bases outside gene matches: 2. Germline assignment: CDR1 SGHDN and CDR2 FVKESK. The CDR3 coding sequence is TGTGCCAGCAGCCAAGCCGGGACAGGGAAAAACATTCAGTACTTC. It encodes CASSQAGTGKNIQYF.

The rearrangement links TRBV19 to TRBJ2-7; 7 bases match TRBD2. With 5 bases clipped from V and 7 bases from J, the junction kept 11 bases outside the gene matches. Germline CDR1 is LNHDA and CDR2 is SQIVND (reference sequence). The length of the CDR3 is 14 residues. The CDR3 reads CASSQRDAPREQYF. DNA for the CDR3: TGTGCCAGTAGTCAGCGGGATGCCCCTCGGGAGCAGTACTTC.

This clone was detected once. The chain uses TRBV9 and TRBJ2-2, with 7 bases identical to TRBD1. Germline V CDR1 and CDR2: SGDLS, YYNGEE. V shed 4 bases, J shed 3 bases, and the junction held 6 bases outside the gene matches. The CDR3 is 15 residues long. The CDR3 sequence is CASSPGQDYTGELFF. CDR3 in DNA: TGTGCCAGCAGCCCCGGACAGGACTACACCGGGGAGCTGTTTTTT.

This rearrangement joins TRBV19 to TRBJ1-1, with TRBD1 matching 7 bases. From germline, CDR1 is LNHDA and CDR2 SQIVND (reference sequence). CDR3 length equals 13 residues. CDR3 residues: CVTTRTGNTEAFF. In DNA form, the CDR3 reads TGTGTCACCACCCGGACAGGGAACACTGAAGCTTTCTTT.

This chain links TRBV5-1 with TRBJ1-4; D perhaps matches TRBD1 (5 bases). The germline V and J ends were trimmed by 4 bases and 6 bases, with 13 bases remaining between them. Germline loops: CDR1 SGHRS, CDR2 YFSETQ. The CDR3 has 14 amino acids. The CDR3 DNA reads TGCGCCAGCAGCGCCCCCGGGGGGGATGAAAAACTGTTTTTT. Protein product: CASSAPGGDEKLFF.

V is TRBV28 and J is TRBJ1-4; tentative D call: TRBD1 (5 bases). The CDR3 runs 19 residues. V lost 3 bases and J 4 bases, leaving 24 bases between the germline ends. Germline V gene sequence: CDR1 MDHEN, CDR2 SYDVKM. The CDR3 DNA reads as TGTGCCAGCAGTTTTCCCGGGACTCGAGCTATGGGCTATAATGAAAAACTGTTTTTT. Protein sequence: CASSFPGTRAMGYNEKLFF.

The chain combines TRBV4-3 with TRBJ2-7, with a tentative D call TRBD2 (6 bases). Germline V gene sequence: CDR1 LGHNA, CDR2 YSLEER. The CDR3 is made up of 13 amino acids. With 0 bases removed from V and 11 bases from J, the gap between germline ends came to 14 bases. CDR3 protein: CASSQDGGMNKYF. The DNA of the CDR3 is TGCGCCAGCAGCCAAGATGGGGGGATGAACAAGTACTTC.

The V call is TRBV28, the J call TRBJ1-2; 10 bases map to TRBD1. Trimming at V came to 2 bases and at J to 8 bases, leaving 5 bases not matched to a gene. Germline V gives CDR1 MDHEN, CDR2 SYDVKM. CDR3 length: 14 residues. CDR3 bases: TGTGCCAGCAGTTTAGCGGGACAGGGGAAGGGCTACACCTTC. Translation gives CASSLAGQGKGYTF.

V usage is TRBV27 and J usage is TRBJ2-5; 8 bases match TRBD2. The germline V gene has CDR1 MNHEY and CDR2 SMNVEV (reference sequence). The CDR3 sequence is 14 residues long. Trimming cost V 5 bases and J 4 bases; bases outside gene matches: 6. As DNA, the CDR3 is TGTGCCAGCAGTCAACTAAGCGGGGGAGAGACCCAGTACTTC. Translating gives CASSQLSGGETQYF.

The chain employs TRBV19 and TRBJ1-6, with D maybe TRBD1 (6 bases). Between the trimmed V and J ends, which lost 5 bases and 6 bases, there was a span of 11 bases. The germline CDR1 and CDR2 sequences are LNHDA and SQIVND (reference sequence). This CDR3 is built from 14 residues. CDR3: CASSRQGPNSPLHF. CDR3 bases: TGTGCCAGTAGTCGGCAGGGGCCTAATTCACCCCTCCACTTT.

V and J are TRBV6-5 and TRBJ1-6; tentatively, D is TRBD1 (6 bases). V lost 0 bases and J lost 13, with 13 bases in between. The CDR3 contains 14 residues. Germline loops: CDR1 MNHEY, CDR2 SVGAGI. Here the CDR3 DNA reads TGTGCCAGCAGTTACTCGGGGGCTCAGACTCCCCTCCACTTT. It codes for CASSYSGAQTPLHF.

The chain couples TRBV14 to TRBJ1-1; TRBD1 is a possible D gene (5 bases). Germline V gene sequence: CDR1 SGHDN, CDR2 FVKESK. Trimming cost V 4 bases and J 1 base, with 7 bases left between them. This CDR3 has 13 residues. The CDR3 spells CASSLTGNTEAFF. CDR3 nucleotides: TGTGCCAGCAGCCTCACAGGGAACACTGAAGCTTTCTTT.

This clone showed up just once. This rearrangement joins TRBV19 to TRBJ2-1; no firm D call. The germline V gene has CDR1 LNHDA and CDR2 SQIVND (reference sequence). Between the trimmed V and J ends, which lost 2 bases and 5 bases, there was a span of 13 bases. The CDR3 loop spans 15 amino acids. The CDR3 loop reads CASSIQRARNNEQFF. Written as DNA, the CDR3 is TGTGCCAGTAGTATACAACGAGCGAGGAACAATGAGCAGTTCTTC.

This clone was found a few times. CDR3 sequence: CSVARDRDSPLHF. The CDR3 coding sequence is TGCAGCGTTGCCCGGGACAGAGATTCACCCCTCCACTTT. The chain recombines TRBV29-1 with TRBJ1-6; 7 bases are a match to TRBD1. Germline lookup yields CDR1 SQVTM and CDR2 ANQGSEA. The trim removed 4 bases at V and 8 bases at J, leaving 5 bases unmatched. This CDR3 is built from 13 residues.

The rearrangement joins TRBV12-3 or TRBV12-4 to TRBJ1-1, with D perhaps TRBD1 (6 bases). The CDR3 loop spans 13 amino acids. Trimming removed 6 bases from V and 1 base from J, with 9 bases in between. This chain's CDR3 is CASRRTANTEAFF. The CDR3 nucleotides read TGTGCCAGCAGGAGGACAGCGAACACTGAAGCTTTCTTT.

The chain has TRBV5-1 and TRBJ2-3, with 7 bases aligning to TRBD2. The germline V gene encodes CDR1 SGHRS and CDR2 YFSETQ. The CDR3 is 17 residues long. V was clipped by 0 bases and J by 0 bases; unmatched bases: 7. The CDR3 nucleotides are TGCGCCAGCAGCTTGGGGGGCAGCGGGACCAGCACAGATACGCAGTATTTT. Translation gives CASSLGGSGTSTDTQYF.

This sequence joins TRBV7-8 and TRBJ2-7; TRBD2 might be the D (5 bases). Germline assignment: CDR1 SGHVS and CDR2 FQNEAQ. The CDR3 consists of 12 residues. Between the trimmed V and J ends, which lost 5 bases and 6 bases, there was a span of 11 bases. CDR3: CASSPRGSEQYF. In DNA, the CDR3 is TGTGCCAGCAGCCCACGGGGAAGCGAGCAGTACTTC.

Worth noting for this clone: A much larger clone differs from this one at a single base, so this may be a read error. The chain employs TRBV7-9 and TRBJ2-1; 8 nucleotides match TRBD2. Per germline, CDR1 SEHNR and CDR2 FQNEAQ (reference sequence). The V and J ends lost 5 bases and 0 bases, in that order; junction bases with no gene match: 3. The CDR3 is 15 residues long. The CDR3 sequence is CASSVSGSSYNEQFF. DNA of the CDR3: TGTGCCAGCAGCGTGAGCGGGAGCTCCTACAATGAGCAGTTCTTC.

The chain recombines TRBV9 with TRBJ2-7; TRBD2 matches 7 bases. The CDR3 consists of 14 residues. J gave up 6 bases and V 3 bases, and 9 bases lay outside the gene matches. The V gene's germline CDR1 is SGDLS and CDR2 YYNGEE. CDR3 bases: TGTGCCAGCAGCGCCGACCTGACTAGCTTCGAGCAGTACTTC. It translates to CASSADLTSFEQYF.